The clone carrying this T cell receptor (beta chain) was seen many times. The target antigen is unknown. The read halts 3 residues ahead of the CDR3 end, with the missing end drawn from the germline J gene. There are 14 residues in the CDR3. Germline V gene data show CDR1 as LGHDT and CDR2 as YNNKEL (reference sequence). After removal of 4 bases from V and 5 bases from J, the junction contained 4 bases not matched to a gene. Libraries were prepared by immunoSEQ multiplex PCR; TCRdb keeps only in-frame clonotypes and omits some of them. The sample contains 25,000 to 35,000 clones, none occurring once; approximately 4.7% lies in the top ten. This record comes from a study of T cell clonality in common variable immunodeficiency. Whole-study findings and limits: Patient heterogeneity in the CVID cohort limited correlations between repertoire features and clinical complications. In common variable immunodeficiency, TCR beta chains reportedly carried fewer deletions and N-nucleotide insertions.

This receptor was taken from a person aged 18-69 years in good health. The J gene is TRBJ2-1, the V gene TRBV3-1 (or the pseudogene TRBV3-2); 8 nucleotides match TRBD2. Sequenced: peripheral blood mononuclear cells. CDR3: CASSLGLADNEQFF. The part of the CDR3 DNA that was read is TGTGCCAGCAGCCTCGGACTAGCCGACAATGAG.